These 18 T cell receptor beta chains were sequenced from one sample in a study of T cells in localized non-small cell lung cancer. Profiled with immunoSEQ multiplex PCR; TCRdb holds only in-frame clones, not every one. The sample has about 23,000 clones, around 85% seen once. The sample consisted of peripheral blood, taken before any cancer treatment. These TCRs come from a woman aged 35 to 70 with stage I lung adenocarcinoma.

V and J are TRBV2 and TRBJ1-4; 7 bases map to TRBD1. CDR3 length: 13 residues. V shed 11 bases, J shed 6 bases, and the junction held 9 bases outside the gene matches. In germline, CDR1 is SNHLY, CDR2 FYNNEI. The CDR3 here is CAGRGGIDEKLFF. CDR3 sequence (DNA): TGTGCCGGGCGAGGGGGCATTGATGAAAAACTGTTTTTT.

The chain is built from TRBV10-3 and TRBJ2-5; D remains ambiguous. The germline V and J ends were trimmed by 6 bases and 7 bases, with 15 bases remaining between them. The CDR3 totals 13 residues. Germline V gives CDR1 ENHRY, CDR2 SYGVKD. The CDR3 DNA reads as TGTGCCATCAGACGGTTCGGAGCGAGGACCCAGTACTTC. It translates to CAIRRFGARTQYF.

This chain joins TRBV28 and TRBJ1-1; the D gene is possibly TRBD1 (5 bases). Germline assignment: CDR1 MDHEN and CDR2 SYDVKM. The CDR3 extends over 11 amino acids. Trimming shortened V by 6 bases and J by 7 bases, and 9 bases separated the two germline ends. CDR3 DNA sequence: TGTGCCAGCAGCTCGCAGGGTGAAGCTTTCTTT. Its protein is CASSSQGEAFF.

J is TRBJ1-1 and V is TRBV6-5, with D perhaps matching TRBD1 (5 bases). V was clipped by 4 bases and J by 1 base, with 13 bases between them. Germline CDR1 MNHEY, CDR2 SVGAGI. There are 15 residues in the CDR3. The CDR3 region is CASSLGWRGNTEAFF. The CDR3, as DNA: TGTGCCAGCAGTTTAGGGTGGAGGGGGAACACTGAAGCTTTCTTT.

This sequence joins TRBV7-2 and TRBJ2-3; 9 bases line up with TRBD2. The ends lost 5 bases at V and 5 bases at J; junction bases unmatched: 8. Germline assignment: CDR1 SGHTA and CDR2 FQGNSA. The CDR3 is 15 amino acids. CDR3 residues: CASSPPSGGLDTQYF. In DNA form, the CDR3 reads TGTGCCAGCAGCCCCCCCAGCGGGGGGTTAGATACGCAGTATTTT.

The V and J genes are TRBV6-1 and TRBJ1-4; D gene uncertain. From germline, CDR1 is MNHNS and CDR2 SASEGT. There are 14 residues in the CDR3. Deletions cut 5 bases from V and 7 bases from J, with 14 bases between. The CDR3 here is CASSTGIPIEKLFF. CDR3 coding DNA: TGTGCCAGCAGTACGGGGATCCCTATTGAAAAACTGTTTTTT.

The DNA for the CDR3 is TGTGCCAGCAAGGGCGGGAGGCTTGGCTATGGCTACACCTTC. Translating it yields CASKGGRLGYGYTF. This chain uses TRBV2 with TRBJ1-2; D is unclear. V gave up 7 bases and J gave up 4 bases, with 16 bases separating them. The CDR3 has 14 amino acids. Germline loops: CDR1 SNHLY, CDR2 FYNNEI.

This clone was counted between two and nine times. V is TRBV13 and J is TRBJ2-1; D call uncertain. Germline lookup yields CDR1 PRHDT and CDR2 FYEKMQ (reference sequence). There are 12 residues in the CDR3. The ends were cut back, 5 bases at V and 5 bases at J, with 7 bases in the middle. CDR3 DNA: TGTGCCAGCAGCAAAATAGACAATGAGCAGTTCTTC. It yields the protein CASSKIDNEQFF. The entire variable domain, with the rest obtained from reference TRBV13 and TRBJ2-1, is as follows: AAGVIQSPRHLIKEKRETATLKCYPIPRHDTVYWYQQGPGQDPQFLISFYEKMQSDKGSIPDRFSAQQFSDYHSELNMSSLELGDSALYFCASSKIDNEQFFGPGTRLTVL.

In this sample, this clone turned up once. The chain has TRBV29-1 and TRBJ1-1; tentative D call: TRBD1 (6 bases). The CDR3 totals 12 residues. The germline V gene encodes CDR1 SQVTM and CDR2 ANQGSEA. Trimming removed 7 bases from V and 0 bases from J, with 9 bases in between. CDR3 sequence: CSAQGLNTEAFF. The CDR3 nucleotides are TGCAGCGCACAGGGCTTGAACACTGAAGCTTTCTTT.

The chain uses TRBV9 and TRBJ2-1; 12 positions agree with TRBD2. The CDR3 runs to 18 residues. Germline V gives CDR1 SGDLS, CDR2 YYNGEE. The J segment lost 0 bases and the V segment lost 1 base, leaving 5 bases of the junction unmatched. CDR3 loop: CASSVRLAGGSSYNEQFF. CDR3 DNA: TGTGCCAGCAGCGTACGCCTAGCGGGGGGGAGCTCCTACAATGAGCAGTTCTTC.

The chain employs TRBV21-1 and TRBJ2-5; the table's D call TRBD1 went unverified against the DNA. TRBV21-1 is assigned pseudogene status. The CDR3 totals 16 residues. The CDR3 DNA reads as TGTGCCAGCAGCAGGGACCGGGACAGGGGCCAAGAGACCCAGTACTTC. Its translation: CASSRDRDRGQETQYF.

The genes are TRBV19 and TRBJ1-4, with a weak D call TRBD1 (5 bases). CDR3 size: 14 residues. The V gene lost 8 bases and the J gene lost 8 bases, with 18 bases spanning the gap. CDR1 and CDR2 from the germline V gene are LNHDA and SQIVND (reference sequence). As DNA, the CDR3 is TGTGCCAGTTCCCCGGGGGGTTTGAGAGAAAAACTGTTTTTT. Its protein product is CASSPGGLREKLFF.

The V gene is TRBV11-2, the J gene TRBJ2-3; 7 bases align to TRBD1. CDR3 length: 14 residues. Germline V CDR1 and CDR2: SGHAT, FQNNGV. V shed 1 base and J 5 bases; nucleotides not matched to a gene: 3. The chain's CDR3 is CASSLGRGIDTQYF. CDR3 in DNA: TGTGCCAGCAGCTTAGGCAGGGGGATAGATACGCAGTATTTT.

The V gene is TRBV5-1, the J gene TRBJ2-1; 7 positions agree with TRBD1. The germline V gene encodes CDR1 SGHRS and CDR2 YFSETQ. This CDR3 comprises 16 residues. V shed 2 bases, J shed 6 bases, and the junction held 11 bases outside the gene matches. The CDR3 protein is CASSFSTGPPVNEQFF. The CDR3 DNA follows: TGCGCCAGCAGCTTCTCGACAGGGCCACCCGTCAATGAGCAGTTCTTC. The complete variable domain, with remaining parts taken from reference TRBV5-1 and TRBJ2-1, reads KAGVTQTPRYLIKTRGQQVTLSCSPISGHRSVSWYQQTPGQGLQFLFEYFSETQRNKGNFPGRFSGRQFSNSRSEMNVSTLELGDSALYLCASSFSTGPPVNEQFFGPGTRLTVL.

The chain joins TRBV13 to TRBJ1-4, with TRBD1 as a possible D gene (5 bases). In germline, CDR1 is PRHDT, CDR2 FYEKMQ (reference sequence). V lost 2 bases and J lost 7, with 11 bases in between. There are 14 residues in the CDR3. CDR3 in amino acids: CASSLQGIGEKLFF. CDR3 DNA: TGTGCCAGCAGCTTACAGGGCATAGGTGAAAAACTGTTTTTT.

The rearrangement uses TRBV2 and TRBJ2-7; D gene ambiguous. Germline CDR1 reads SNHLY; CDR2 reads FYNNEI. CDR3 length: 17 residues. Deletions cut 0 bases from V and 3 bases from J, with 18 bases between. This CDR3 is CASSEARSAGSFYEQYF. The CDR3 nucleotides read TGTGCCAGCAGTGAAGCGCGGTCCGCTGGAAGTTTCTACGAGCAGTACTTC. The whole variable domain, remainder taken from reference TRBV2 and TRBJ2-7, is EPEVTQTPSHQVTQMGQEVILRCVPISNHLYFYWYRQILGQKVEFLVSFYNNEISEKSEIFDDQFSVERPDGSNFTLKIRSTKLEDSAMYFCASSEARSAGSFYEQYFGPGTRLTVT.

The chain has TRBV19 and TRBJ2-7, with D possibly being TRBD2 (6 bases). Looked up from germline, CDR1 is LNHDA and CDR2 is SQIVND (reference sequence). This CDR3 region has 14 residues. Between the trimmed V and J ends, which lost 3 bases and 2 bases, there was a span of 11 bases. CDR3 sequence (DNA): TGTGCCAGTAGTATGGGGACGGGAGCCTACGAGCAGTACTTC. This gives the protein CASSMGTGAYEQYF.

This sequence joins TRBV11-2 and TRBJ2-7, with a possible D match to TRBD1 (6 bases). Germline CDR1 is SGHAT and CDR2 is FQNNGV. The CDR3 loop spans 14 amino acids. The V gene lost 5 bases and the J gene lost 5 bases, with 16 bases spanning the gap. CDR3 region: CASSAQQGVHEQYF. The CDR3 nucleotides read TGTGCCAGCAGCGCACAACAGGGTGTCCACGAGCAGTACTTC.